This passage covers 16 T cell receptor beta chains from one sample sequenced in a study of identical twins. TCRdb ran MiXCR on the 5' RACE reads and lists one entry per CDR3 protein. The profile covers approximately 590,000 distinct CDR3 sequences, with roughly 9.5% appearing a single time and 2.5% to 3% taken by the ten largest. These data also formed part of another study, on yellow fever vaccine responses in identical twins.

The material sequenced was PBMCs. The receptors shown here come from a young woman in good health.

V gene TRBV2 combines with J gene TRBJ2-3; D ambiguous. There are 14 residues in the CDR3. Germline V gene data show CDR1 as SNHLY and CDR2 as FYNNEI. Trimming cost V 1 base and J 1 base, with 6 bases left between them. The CDR3 protein is CASSEGIGTDTQYF. The DNA of the CDR3 is TGTGCCAGCAGTGAAGGGATTGGCACAGATACGCAGTATTTT.

V is TRBV7-2 and J is TRBJ2-5, with 10 bases that match TRBD2. Germline V gene data show CDR1 as SGHTA and CDR2 as FQGNSA. The CDR3 consists of 17 residues. V gave up 3 bases and J gave up 7 bases; unmatched junction bases: 14. The CDR3 loop reads CASSFLTSGDGGGTQYF. Written as DNA, the CDR3 is TGTGCCAGCAGCTTTCTTACTAGCGGGGACGGAGGGGGGACCCAGTACTTC. The complete variable domain, with remaining parts taken from reference TRBV7-2 and TRBJ2-5, reads GAGVSQSPSNKVTEKGKDVELRCDPISGHTALYWYRQSLGQGLEFLIYFQGNSAPDKSGLPSDRFSAERTGGSVSTLTIQRTQQEDSAVYLCASSFLTSGDGGGTQYFGPGTRLLVL.

This clonotype was detected ten times or more. The rearrangement links TRBV20-1 to TRBJ2-1, with 7 bases that match TRBD2. V lost 5 bases and J lost 1; bases outside the gene matches: 8. This CDR3 contains 15 residues. CDR1 DFQATT and CDR2 SNEGSKA come from the germline V gene (reference sequence). In nucleotides, the CDR3 is TGCAGTGCTGACGGGGGGTATGGTTCCTACAATGAGCAGTTCTTC. It specifies CSADGGYGSYNEQFF.

This clonotype has ten or more counts. The rearrangement links TRBV7-8 to TRBJ2-7; D remains ambiguous. Germline CDR1 SGHVS, CDR2 FQNEAQ. The CDR3 consists of 15 residues. V lost 5 bases to trimming and J lost 3 bases, with 17 bases between them. This CDR3 reads CASSPELGSNYEQYF. Written as DNA, the CDR3 is TGTGCCAGCAGCCCAGAGCTCGGGTCGAACTACGAGCAGTACTTC.

This clonotype was seen a few times. The V call is TRBV7-9, the J call TRBJ1-2; TRBD1 aligns across 8 bases. The trim removed 5 bases at V and 4 bases at J, leaving 6 bases unmatched. In germline, CDR1 is SEHNR, CDR2 FQNEAQ (reference sequence). The CDR3 totals 14 residues. In nucleotides, the CDR3 is TGTGCCAGCAGCCCAGGGGGCGGCACCTATGGCTACACCTTC. Its protein product is CASSPGGGTYGYTF.

The gene calls are TRBV12-3 or TRBV12-4 and TRBJ2-7, with TRBD1 as a possible D gene (6 bases). Trimming removed 5 bases at V and 4 bases at J, with 18 bases between. This CDR3 has 15 amino acids. The CDR3 region is CASSIGGIRPYEQYF. For the CDR3, the DNA is TGTGCCAGCAGTATAGGGGGTATCCGACCGTACGAGCAGTACTTC.

This clonotype was recorded many times. This rearrangement joins TRBV5-6 to TRBJ1-1; TRBD1 matches 12 bases. The junction had 2 bases not matched to a gene; V was cut back by 4 bases and J by 1 base. This CDR3 is built from 15 residues. Per the germline V gene, CDR1 is SGHDT and CDR2 is YYEEEE. The CDR3 DNA is TGTGCCAGCAGCCGGGACAGGGGGCCGAACACTGAAGCTTTCTTT. This codes for CASSRDRGPNTEAFF.

The chain recombines TRBV28 with TRBJ2-1; perhaps D is TRBD1 or TRBD2 (5 bases each). The CDR3 spans 16 residues. V lost 5 bases and J 1 base, leaving 15 bases between the germline ends. Germline CDR1 MDHEN, CDR2 SYDVKM. The CDR3 bases are TGTGCCAGCAGTGTGGCGAGGGGTATGTCCTACAATGAGCAGTTCTTC. Its translation is CASSVARGMSYNEQFF.

The table lists this clonotype with a few counts. This chain joins TRBV7-9 and TRBJ2-1, with 8 bases lining up with TRBD1. Losses at the gene ends were 5 bases for V and 6 bases for J; bases not matched to a gene: 15. The CDR3 sequence is 17 residues long. The germline gives CDR1 SEHNR, CDR2 FQNEAQ (reference sequence). CDR3 bases: TGTGCCAGCAGCCCGGGGCAGGGGGCGATTTGGGGCAATGAGCAGTTCTTC. Its protein is CASSPGQGAIWGNEQFF.

This clonotype came up a few times. The chain joins TRBV20-1 to TRBJ1-2, with D possibly TRBD1 on 5 matching bases. This CDR3 spans 12 amino acids. Germline assignment: CDR1 DFQATT and CDR2 SNEGSKA (reference sequence). V was trimmed by 5 bases and J by 4 bases, leaving 11 bases between them. The CDR3 spells CSAELGLYGYTF. The DNA for the CDR3 is TGCAGTGCTGAATTGGGGCTCTATGGCTACACCTTC.

This clonotype was seen a handful of times. The rearrangement links TRBV19 to TRBJ2-1; TRBD2 agrees at 7 bases. Unmatched junction bases numbered 9, after V lost 5 bases and J lost 8 bases. The CDR3 consists of 14 residues. Germline V gene sequence: CDR1 LNHDA, CDR2 SQIVND (reference sequence). The CDR3 spells CASSWAGEDDEQFF. The CDR3, as DNA: TGTGCCAGTAGTTGGGCGGGAGAGGACGATGAGCAGTTCTTC.

The sample holds a few counts of this clonotype. J is TRBJ2-5 and V is TRBV5-1; D is possibly TRBD2 (5 bases). The CDR3 spans 13 residues. The germline V gene has CDR1 SGHRS and CDR2 YFSETQ. Trimming stripped 4 bases from V and 9 bases from J, with 16 bases between. CDR3 amino acids: CASSTPGDVAQYF. CDR3 sequence (DNA): TGCGCCAGCAGCACGCCCGGGGATGTGGCCCAGTACTTC.

This clonotype has only a few counts. The chain uses TRBV10-3 and TRBJ2-1; TRBD2 agrees at 8 bases. The junction had 10 bases not matched to a gene; V was cut back by 6 bases and J by 9 bases. This CDR3 comprises 14 residues. Per germline, CDR1 ENHRY and CDR2 SYGVKD. The CDR3, as DNA: TGTGCCATCAGGGGGACGGCGGGGGGAGGTGAGCAGTTCTTC. This translates into CAIRGTAGGGEQFF.

The chain couples TRBV4-3 to TRBJ2-7; tentatively, D is TRBD2 (6 bases). V was pared by 0 bases and J by 1 base, with 13 bases between. The CDR3 length is 16 residues. The V gene's germline CDR1 is LGHNA and CDR2 YSLEER. CDR3 nucleotides: TGCGCCAGCAGCCAAGATAGAGTGGGGGGATCCTACGAGCAGTACTTC. Translation gives CASSQDRVGGSYEQYF.

The rearrangement uses TRBV7-6 and TRBJ2-7, with a weak D call TRBD2 (7 bases). The CDR3 spans 16 residues. Per germline, CDR1 SGHVS and CDR2 FNYEAQ. Trimming cost V 5 bases and J 4 bases, with 21 bases left between them. The CDR3 bases are TGTGCCAGCAGCCCCTGGGGGGGGGCGCATCAGTACGAGCAGTACTTC. It translates to CASSPWGGAHQYEQYF.

This clonotype was counted many times. CDR3 coding DNA: TGTGCCAGCAGTTACTCAGTTCCGGTGCAGTACTTC. Translating gives CASSYSVPVQYF. The rearrangement uses TRBV6-2 or TRBV6-3 and TRBJ2-7; D unresolved. Trimming pared 0 bases from V and 9 bases from J, leaving 9 bases between. This CDR3 spans 12 amino acids. Germline values: CDR1 MNHEY, CDR2 SVGEGT.